This TCR beta chain was documented in a study of blood T cell repertoires in COVID-19 (dated by TCRdb to 2018 to 2021). With respect to the entire study: Samples covering the acute and convalescent phases of COVID-19 were provided by collaborators in the United States, Italy and Spain. Sample metadata almost always included a de-identified subject ID, COVID-19 status, age in years and sex. Where available, HLA class I and class II types were taken from metadata supplied by the sample provider and were not determined by assay-based typing. The repertoires were released in a freely available public database meant as a resource for research on the immune response to SARS-CoV-2. Subjects who had been exposed to COVID-19, were actively infected with it, or had recovered from it provided the deeply sampled blood TCRbeta repertoires that made up the dataset. The prospective study material was composed of cDNA or gDNA derived from T cells, B-cell-depleted T cells, or PBMCs. Samples came from the ongoing ImmuneRACE study (first 160 participants) plus 1,254 subjects from 6 global collaborators.

The research as a whole found: The amount of clinical and demographic metadata varied by source and participant and was provided uncurated.

On this clone itself: Its antigen is not yet known. Base qualities are not recorded, but no much larger clone differs from it by a single base.

Participants in the prospective study were enrolled through a virtual design, were aged about 18 to 100 years, and lived in roughly 26 United States geographic areas. In the prospective study, participants were assigned to cohorts based on the clinical history participants reported in a screening survey and a study questionnaire. Recovered participants in ImmuneRACE Cohort 3 were defined as having two consecutive negative NP/OP PCR tests, clearance from a healthcare professional, or resolution of symptoms. In the prospective study, whole blood, serum and a nasopharyngeal or oropharyngeal swab were collected from each participant by mobile phlebotomists. Over a roughly two-month period, participants in the prospective study had the option of providing additional blood draws and questionnaires. Prospective study blood samples were shipped either frozen or at room temperature before DNA extraction.

TCRbeta CDR3 regions were amplified from genomic DNA by means of the immunoSEQ Assay, a bias-controlled multiplex PCR. The source study handled its data this way. Nucleated cell counts per sample were estimated from amplification of reference gene primers within the assay. To quantify the absolute abundance of each unique TCRbeta CDR3 rearrangement, sequence reads were collapsed and filtered. Productive Simpson clonality was computed per sample as the square root of Simpson's diversity index over productive rearrangements. This immuneACCESS table, as held by TCRdb, lists in-frame sequences with V and J called but not all clones. Of the missing ones, under half trace to an unresolved V gene in checked studies; the others have no known cause. From that table come the V and J calls and clone size; the DNA was used to work out D and trimming. This sample is represented by around 150,000 clones; 80% to 85% of them were singletons. The ten biggest clones cover 10% to 15% of the sample.

From a lookup of the germline V gene, CDR1 and CDR2 are SGHAT and FQNNGV. From the cysteine up to the phenylalanine, the CDR3 has a length of 16 residues. This entry keeps only the CDR3 DNA: 48 bases, framed from base 1. V loses 3 bases, J loses 0 bases, and the germline ends lie 12 bases apart. The sequencing sample was made of PBMCs or T cells enriched from blood (not recorded which). The sequence derives from an older woman who had recovered from COVID-19. The V and J genes are TRBV11-2 and TRBJ2-1; the D region possibly corresponds to TRBD2 (5 bases align). CDR3 loop: CASSFGLKLSYNEQFF. The DNA reads TGTGCCAGCAGCTTCGGACTGAAACTCTCCTACAATGAGCAGTTCTTC.